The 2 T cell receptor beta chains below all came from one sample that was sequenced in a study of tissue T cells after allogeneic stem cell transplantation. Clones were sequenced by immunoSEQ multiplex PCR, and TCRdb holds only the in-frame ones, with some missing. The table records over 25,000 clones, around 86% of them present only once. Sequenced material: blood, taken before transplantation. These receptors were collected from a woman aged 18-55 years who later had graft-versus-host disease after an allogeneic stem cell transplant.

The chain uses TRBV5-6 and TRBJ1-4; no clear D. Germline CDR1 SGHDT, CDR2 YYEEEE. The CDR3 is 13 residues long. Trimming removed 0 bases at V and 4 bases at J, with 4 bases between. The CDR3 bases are TGTGCCAGCAGCTTGGGCTATAATGAAAAACTGTTTTTT. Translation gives CASSLGYNEKLFF.

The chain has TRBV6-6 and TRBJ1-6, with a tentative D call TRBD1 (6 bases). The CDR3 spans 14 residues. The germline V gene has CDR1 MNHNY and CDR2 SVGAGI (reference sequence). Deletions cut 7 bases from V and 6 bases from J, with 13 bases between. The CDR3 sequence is CASNSRGGNSPLHF. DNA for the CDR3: TGTGCCAGCAACTCCAGGGGCGGTAATTCACCCCTCCACTTT.